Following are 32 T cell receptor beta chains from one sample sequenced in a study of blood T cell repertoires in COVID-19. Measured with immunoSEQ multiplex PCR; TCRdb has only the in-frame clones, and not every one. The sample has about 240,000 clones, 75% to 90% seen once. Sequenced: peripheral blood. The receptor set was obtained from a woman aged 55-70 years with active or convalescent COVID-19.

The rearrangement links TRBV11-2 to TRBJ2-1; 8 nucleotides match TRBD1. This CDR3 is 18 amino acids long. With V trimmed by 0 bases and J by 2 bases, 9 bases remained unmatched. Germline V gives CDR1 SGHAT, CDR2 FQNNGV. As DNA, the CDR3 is TGTGCCAGCAGCTTAGAAGGCCCGGACAGGGTTACCTACAATGAGCAGTTCTTC. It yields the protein CASSLEGPDRVTYNEQFF.

The CDR3 protein is CASSYSVRNQPQHF. The CDR3 DNA follows: TGTGCCAGCAGTTACTCGGTCCGGAATCAGCCCCAGCATTTT. The chain joins TRBV6-2 or TRBV6-3 to TRBJ1-5; D is uncertain. V was shortened by 0 bases and J by 4 bases, with 7 bases between the two germline ends. The germline CDR1 and CDR2 sequences are MNHEY and SVGEGT. The CDR3 is 14 residues long.

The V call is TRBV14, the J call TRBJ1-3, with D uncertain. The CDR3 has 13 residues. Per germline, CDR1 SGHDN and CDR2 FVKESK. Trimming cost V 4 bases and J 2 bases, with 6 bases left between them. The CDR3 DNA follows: TGTGCCAGCAGCCCGAGGGCTGGAAACACCATATATTTT. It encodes CASSPRAGNTIYF.

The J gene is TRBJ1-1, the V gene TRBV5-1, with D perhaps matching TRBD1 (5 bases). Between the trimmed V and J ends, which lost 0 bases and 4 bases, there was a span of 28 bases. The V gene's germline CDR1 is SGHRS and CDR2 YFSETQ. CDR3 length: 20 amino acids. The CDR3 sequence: CASSLEIRDLGIRRGTEAFF. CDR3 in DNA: TGCGCCAGCAGCTTGGAAATCCGGGATCTTGGAATCAGGAGGGGCACTGAAGCTTTCTTT.

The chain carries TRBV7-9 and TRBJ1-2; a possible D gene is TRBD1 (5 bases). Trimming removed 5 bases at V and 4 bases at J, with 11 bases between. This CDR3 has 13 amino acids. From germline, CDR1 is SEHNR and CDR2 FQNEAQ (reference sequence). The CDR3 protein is CASSRGSIYGYTF. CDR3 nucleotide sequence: TGTGCCAGCAGCCGGGGGAGCATCTATGGCTACACCTTC. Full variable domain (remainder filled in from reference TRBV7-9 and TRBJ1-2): DTGVSQNPRHKITKRGQNVTFRCDPISEHNRLYWYRQTLGQGPEFLTYFQNEAQLEKSRLLSDRFSAERPKGSFSTLEIQRTEQGDSAMYLCASSRGSIYGYTFGSGTRLTVV.

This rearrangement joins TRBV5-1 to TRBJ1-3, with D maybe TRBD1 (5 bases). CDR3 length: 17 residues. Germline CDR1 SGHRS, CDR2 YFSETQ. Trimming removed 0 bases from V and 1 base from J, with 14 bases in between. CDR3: CASSLVGGVGSGNTIYF. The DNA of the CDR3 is TGCGCCAGCAGCTTGGTTGGAGGGGTGGGTTCTGGAAACACCATATATTTT.

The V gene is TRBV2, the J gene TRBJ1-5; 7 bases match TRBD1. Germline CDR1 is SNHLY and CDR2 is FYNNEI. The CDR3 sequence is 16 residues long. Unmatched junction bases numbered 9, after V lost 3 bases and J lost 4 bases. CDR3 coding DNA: TGTGCCAGCAGTGACTTGCGGGACAGATCTAATCAGCCCCAGCATTTT. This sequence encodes CASSDLRDRSNQPQHF. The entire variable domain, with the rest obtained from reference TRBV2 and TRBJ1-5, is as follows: EPEVTQTPSHQVTQMGQEVILRCVPISNHLYFYWYRQILGQKVEFLVSFYNNEISEKSEIFDDQFSVERPDGSNFTLKIRSTKLEDSAMYFCASSDLRDRSNQPQHFGDGTRLSIL.

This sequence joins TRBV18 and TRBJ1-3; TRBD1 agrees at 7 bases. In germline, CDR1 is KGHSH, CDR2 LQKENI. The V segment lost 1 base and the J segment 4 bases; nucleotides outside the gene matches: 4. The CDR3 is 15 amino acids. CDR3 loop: CASSPRQGIGNTIYF. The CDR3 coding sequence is TGTGCCAGCTCACCACGACAGGGTATAGGAAACACCATATATTTT.

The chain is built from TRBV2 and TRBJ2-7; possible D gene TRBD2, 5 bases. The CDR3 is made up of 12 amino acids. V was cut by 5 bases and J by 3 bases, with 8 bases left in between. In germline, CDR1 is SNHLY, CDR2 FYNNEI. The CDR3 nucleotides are TGTGCCAGCAGTTTCGGGGACTACGAGCAGTACTTC. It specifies CASSFGDYEQYF.

CDR3 loop: CASRGAGSFIYEQYF. DNA for the CDR3: TGTGCCAGCCGGGGGGCAGGGAGTTTTATCTACGAGCAGTACTTC. The chain uses TRBV2 and TRBJ2-7; D possibly corresponds to TRBD2 (7 bases). Germline-derived CDR1 and CDR2 are SNHLY and FYNNEI. This CDR3 spans 15 amino acids. Trimming stripped 8 bases from V and 3 bases from J, with 20 bases between.

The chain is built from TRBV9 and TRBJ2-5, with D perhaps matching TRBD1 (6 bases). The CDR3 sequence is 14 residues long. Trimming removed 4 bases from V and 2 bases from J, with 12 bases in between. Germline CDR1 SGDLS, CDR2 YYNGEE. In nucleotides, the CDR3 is TGTGCCAGCAGCCTCCCGGACAGTCAAGAGACCCAGTACTTC. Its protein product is CASSLPDSQETQYF.

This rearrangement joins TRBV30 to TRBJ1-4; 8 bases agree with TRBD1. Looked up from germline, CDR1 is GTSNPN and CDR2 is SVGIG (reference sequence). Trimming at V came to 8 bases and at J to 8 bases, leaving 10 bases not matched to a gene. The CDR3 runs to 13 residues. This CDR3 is CASDDRGGEKLFF. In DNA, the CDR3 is TGTGCCAGTGACGACAGGGGTGGCGAAAAACTGTTTTTT.

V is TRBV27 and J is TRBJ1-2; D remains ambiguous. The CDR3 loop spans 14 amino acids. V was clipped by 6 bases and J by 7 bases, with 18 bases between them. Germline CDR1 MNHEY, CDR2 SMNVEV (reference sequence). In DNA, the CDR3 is TGTGCCAGCAGAACCGGCGACAACACCAGTGGCTACACCTTC. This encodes CASRTGDNTSGYTF.

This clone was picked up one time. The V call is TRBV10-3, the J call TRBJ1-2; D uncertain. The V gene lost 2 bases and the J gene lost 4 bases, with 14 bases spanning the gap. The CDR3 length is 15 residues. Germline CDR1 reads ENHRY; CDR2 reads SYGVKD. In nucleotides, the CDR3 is TGTGCCATCAGTGAGCCGGGATCCCTATCCTATGGCTACACCTTC. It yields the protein CAISEPGSLSYGYTF.

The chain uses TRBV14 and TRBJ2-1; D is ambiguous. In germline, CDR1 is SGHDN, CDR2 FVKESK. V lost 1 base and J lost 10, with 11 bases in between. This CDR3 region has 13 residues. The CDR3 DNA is TGTGCCAGCAGCCAAGCCCAGGTCAGGGAGCAGTTCTTC. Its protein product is CASSQAQVREQFF.

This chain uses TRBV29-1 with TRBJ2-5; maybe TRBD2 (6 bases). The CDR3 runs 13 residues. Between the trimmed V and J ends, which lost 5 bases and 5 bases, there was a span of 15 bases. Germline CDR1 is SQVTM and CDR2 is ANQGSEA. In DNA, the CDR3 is TGCAGCGTTAAAGGGGACTCCTGGGAGACCCAGTACTTC. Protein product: CSVKGDSWETQYF. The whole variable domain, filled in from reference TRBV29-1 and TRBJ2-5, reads SAVISQKPSRDICQRGTSLTIQCQVDSQVTMMFWYRQQPGQSLTLIATANQGSEATYESGFVIDKFPISRPNLTFSTLTVSNMSPEDSSIYLCSVKGDSWETQYFGPGTRLLVL.

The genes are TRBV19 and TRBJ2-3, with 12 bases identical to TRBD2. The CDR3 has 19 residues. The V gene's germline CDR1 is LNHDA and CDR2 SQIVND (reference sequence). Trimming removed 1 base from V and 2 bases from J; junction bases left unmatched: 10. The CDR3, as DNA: TGTGCCAGTAGTATAGCGTCGGGGGGACTAGCGGGCCCCACAGATACGCAGTATTTT. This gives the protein CASSIASGGLAGPTDTQYF.

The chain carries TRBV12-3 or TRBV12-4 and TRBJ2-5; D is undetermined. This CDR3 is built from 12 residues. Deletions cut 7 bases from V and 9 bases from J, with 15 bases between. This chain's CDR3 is CASIKGASAQYF. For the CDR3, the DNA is TGTGCCAGCATCAAAGGAGCGTCTGCCCAGTACTTC.

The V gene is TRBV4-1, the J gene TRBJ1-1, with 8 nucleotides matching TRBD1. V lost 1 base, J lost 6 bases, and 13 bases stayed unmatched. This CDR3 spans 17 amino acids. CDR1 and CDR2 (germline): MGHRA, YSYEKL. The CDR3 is CASSQVISDRAWSEAFF. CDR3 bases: TGCGCCAGCAGCCAAGTGATTTCGGACAGGGCATGGTCTGAAGCTTTCTTT.

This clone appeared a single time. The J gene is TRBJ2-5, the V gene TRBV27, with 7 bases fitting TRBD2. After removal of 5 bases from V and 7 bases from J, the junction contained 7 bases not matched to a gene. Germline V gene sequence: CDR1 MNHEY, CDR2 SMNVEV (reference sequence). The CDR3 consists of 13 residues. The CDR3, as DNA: TGTGCCAGCAGTCCCTCTGGGGGGGGGACCCAGTACTTC. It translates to CASSPSGGGTQYF.

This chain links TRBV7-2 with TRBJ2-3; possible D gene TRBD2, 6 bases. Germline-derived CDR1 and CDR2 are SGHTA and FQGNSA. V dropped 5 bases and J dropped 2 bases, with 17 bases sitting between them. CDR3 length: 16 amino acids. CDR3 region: CASSPRDSGYTDTQYF. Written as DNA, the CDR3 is TGTGCCAGCAGCCCCCGAGATAGCGGCTACACAGATACGCAGTATTTT.

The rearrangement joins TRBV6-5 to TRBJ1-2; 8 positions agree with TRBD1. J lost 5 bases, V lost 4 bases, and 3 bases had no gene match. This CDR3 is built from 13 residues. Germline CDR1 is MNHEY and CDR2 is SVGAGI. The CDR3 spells CASSSTGEYGYTF. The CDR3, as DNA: TGTGCCAGCAGTTCGACAGGGGAGTATGGCTACACCTTC.

This chain's CDR3 is CASSSSPGREKEAFF. The CDR3 DNA reads TGCGCCAGCAGCTCAAGTCCCGGGAGGGAAAAGGAGGCTTTCTTT. J is TRBJ1-1 and V is TRBV4-1; unclear D gene. This CDR3 is built from 15 residues. The V gene lost 5 bases and the J gene lost 11 bases, with 24 bases spanning the gap. In germline, CDR1 is MGHRA, CDR2 YSYEKL.

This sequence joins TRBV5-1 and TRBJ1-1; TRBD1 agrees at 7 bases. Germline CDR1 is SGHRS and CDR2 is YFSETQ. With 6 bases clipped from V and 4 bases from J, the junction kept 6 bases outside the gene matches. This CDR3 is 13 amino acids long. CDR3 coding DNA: TGCGCCAGCAATCAGGGGGGCGGCACTGAAGCTTTCTTT. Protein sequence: CASNQGGGTEAFF.

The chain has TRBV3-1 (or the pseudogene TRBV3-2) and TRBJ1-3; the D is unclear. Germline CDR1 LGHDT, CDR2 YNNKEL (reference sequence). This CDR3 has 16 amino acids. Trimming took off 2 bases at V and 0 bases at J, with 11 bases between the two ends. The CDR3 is CASSQIGLSSGNTIYF. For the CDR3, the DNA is TGTGCCAGCAGCCAAATCGGGTTGAGCTCTGGAAACACCATATATTTT.

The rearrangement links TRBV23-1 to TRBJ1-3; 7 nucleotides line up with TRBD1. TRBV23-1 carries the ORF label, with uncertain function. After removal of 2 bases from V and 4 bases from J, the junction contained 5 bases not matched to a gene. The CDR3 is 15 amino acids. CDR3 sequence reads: CASSQRTGVGNTIYF. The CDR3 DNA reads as TGCGCCAGCAGTCAACGAACAGGGGTCGGAAACACCATATATTTT.

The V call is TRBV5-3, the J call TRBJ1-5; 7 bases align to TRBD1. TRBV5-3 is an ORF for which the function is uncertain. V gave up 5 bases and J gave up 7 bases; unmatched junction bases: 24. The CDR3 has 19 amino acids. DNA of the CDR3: TGTGCCAGAAGAGTCCCGAGACAGGGACGATTGGCCCCTAAGCAGCCCCAGCATTTT. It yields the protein CARRVPRQGRLAPKQPQHF.

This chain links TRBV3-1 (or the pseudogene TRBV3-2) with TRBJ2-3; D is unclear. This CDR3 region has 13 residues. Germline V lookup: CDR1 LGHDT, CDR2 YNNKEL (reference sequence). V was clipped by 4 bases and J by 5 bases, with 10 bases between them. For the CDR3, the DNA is TGTGCCAGCAGCCGAGGCGTGGGAGATACGCAGTATTTT. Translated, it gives CASSRGVGDTQYF.

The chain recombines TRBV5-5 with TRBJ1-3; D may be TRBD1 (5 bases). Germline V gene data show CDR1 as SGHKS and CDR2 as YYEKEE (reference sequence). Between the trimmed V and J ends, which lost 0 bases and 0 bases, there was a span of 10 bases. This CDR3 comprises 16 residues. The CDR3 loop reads CASSLVQGLSGNTIYF. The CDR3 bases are TGTGCCAGCAGCTTGGTGCAGGGACTCTCTGGAAACACCATATATTTT.

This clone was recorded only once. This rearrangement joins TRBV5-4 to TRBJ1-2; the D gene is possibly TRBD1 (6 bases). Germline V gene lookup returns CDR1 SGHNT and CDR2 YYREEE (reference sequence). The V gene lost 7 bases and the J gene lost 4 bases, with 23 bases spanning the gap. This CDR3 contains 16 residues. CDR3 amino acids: CASLPGGQQGGYGYTF. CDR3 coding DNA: TGTGCCAGCCTGCCTGGGGGCCAACAGGGTGGCTATGGCTACACCTTC.

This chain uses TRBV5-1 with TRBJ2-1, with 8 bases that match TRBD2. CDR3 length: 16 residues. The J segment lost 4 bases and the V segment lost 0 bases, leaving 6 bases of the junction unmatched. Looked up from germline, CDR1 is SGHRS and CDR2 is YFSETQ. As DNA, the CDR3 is TGCGCCAGCAGCTTGGCCCGGGGGGGGCCTTACAATGAGCAGTTCTTC. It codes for CASSLARGGPYNEQFF. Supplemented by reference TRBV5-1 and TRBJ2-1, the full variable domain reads KAGVTQTPRYLIKTRGQQVTLSCSPISGHRSVSWYQQTPGQGLQFLFEYFSETQRNKGNFPGRFSGRQFSNSRSEMNVSTLELGDSALYLCASSLARGGPYNEQFFGPGTRLTVL.

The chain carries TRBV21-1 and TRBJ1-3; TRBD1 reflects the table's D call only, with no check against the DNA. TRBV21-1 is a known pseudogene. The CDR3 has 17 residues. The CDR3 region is CASRISKGRGRGNTIYF. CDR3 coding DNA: TGTGCCAGCAGAATTTCTAAGGGCAGGGGGAGAGGAAACACCATATATTTT.